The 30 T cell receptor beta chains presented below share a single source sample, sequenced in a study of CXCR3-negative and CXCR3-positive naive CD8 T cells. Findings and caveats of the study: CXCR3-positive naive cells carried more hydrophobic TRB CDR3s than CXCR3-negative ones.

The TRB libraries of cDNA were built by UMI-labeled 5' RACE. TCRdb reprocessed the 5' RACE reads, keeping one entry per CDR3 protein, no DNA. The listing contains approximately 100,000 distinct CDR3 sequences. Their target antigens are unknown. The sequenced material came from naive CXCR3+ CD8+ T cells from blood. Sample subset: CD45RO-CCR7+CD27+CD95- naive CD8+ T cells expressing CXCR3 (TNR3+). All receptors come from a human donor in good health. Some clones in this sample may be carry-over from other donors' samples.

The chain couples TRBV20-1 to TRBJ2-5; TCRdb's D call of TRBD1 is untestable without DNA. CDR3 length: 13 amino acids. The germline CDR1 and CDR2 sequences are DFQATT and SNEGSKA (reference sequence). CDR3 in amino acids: CSVSRTGEETQYF.

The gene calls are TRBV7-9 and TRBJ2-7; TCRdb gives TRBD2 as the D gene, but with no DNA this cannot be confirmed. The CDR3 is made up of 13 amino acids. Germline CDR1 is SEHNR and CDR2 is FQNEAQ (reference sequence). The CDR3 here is CASSFLAGGEQYF.

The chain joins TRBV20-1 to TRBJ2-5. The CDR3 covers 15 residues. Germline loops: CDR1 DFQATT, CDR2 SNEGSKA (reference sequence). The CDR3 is CSARDIRTEQETQYF.

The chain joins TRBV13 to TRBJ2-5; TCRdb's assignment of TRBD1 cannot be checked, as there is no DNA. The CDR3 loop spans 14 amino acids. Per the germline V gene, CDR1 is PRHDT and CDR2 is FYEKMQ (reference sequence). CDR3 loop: CASSFVGGQETQYF.

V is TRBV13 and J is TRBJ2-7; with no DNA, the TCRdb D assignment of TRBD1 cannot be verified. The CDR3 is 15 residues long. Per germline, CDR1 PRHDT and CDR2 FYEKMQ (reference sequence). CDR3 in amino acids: CASSSNRGQSYEQYF.

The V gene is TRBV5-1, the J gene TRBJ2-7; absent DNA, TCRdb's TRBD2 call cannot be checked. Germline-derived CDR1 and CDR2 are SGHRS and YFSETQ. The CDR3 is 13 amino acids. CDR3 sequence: CASSFGGLNEQYF. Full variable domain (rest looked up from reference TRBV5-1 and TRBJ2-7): KAGVTQTPRYLIKTRGQQVTLSCSPISGHRSVSWYQQTPGQGLQFLFEYFSETQRNKGNFPGRFSGRQFSNSRSEMNVSTLELGDSALYLCASSFGGLNEQYFGPGTRLTVT.

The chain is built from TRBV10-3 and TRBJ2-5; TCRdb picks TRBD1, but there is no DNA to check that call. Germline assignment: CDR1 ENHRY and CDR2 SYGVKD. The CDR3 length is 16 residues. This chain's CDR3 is CAISERGEAPQETQYF.

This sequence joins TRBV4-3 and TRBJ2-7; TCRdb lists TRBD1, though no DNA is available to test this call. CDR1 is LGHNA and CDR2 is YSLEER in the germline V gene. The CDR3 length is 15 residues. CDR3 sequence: CASSQDATGFYEQYF.

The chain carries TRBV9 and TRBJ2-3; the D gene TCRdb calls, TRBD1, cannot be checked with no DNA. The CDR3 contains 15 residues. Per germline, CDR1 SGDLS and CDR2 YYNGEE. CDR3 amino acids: CASSVKAGTADTQYF. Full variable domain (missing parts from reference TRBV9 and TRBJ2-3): DSGVTQTPKHLITATGQRVTLRCSPRSGDLSVYWYQQSLDQGLQFLIQYYNGEERAKGNILERFSAQQFPDLHSELNLSSLELGDSALYFCASSVKAGTADTQYFGPGTRLTVL.

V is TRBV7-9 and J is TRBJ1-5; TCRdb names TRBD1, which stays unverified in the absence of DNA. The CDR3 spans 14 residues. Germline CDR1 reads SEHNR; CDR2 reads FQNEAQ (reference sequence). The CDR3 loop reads CASSKGLGNQPQHF.

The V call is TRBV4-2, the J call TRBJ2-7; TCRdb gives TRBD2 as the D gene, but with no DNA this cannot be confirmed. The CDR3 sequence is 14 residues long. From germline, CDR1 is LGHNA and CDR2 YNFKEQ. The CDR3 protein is CASSQTGLAYEQYF.

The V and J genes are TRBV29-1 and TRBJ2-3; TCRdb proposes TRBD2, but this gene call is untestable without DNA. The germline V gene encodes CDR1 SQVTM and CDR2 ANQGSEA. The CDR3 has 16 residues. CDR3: CSVEGVASGRTDTQYF.

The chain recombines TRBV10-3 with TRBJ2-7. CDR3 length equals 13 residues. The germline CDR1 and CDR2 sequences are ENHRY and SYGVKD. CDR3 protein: CATSDWNGDEQYF.

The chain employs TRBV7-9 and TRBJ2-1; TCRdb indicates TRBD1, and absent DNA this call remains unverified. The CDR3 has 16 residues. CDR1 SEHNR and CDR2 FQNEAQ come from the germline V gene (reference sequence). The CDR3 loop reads CASSSLEGGGFTEQFF.

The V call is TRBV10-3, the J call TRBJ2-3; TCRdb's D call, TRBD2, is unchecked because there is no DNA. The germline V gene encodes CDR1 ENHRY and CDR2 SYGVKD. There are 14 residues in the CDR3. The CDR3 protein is CATGEAGYTDTQYF.

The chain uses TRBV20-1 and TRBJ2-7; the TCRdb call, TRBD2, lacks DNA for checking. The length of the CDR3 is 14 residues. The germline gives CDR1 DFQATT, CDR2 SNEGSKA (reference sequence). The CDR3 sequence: CSARVSGRELEQYF.

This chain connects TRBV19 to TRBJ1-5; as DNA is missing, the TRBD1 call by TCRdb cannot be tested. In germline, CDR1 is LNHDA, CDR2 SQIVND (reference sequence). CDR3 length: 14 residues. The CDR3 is CASSIEGGNQPQHF.

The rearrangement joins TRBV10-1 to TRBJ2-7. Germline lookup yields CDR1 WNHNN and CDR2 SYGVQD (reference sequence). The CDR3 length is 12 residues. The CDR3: CASSPQDDEQYF.

CDR3 protein: CASSTFGRDEKTQYF. V is TRBV21-1 and J is TRBJ2-5; TCRdb lists TRBD1, though no DNA is available to test this call. TRBV21-1 is classified as a pseudogene. The CDR3 consists of 15 residues.

The chain's CDR3 is CASVPLVAPYNEQFF. The V and J genes are TRBV9 and TRBJ2-1; lacking DNA, the TRBD1 call made by TCRdb goes unchecked. Germline V gives CDR1 SGDLS, CDR2 YYNGEE. This CDR3 contains 15 residues.

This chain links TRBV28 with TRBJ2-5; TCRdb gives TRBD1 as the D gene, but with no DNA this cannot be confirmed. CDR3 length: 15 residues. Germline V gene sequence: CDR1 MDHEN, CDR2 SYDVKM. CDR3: CASSLSSGGLETQYF.

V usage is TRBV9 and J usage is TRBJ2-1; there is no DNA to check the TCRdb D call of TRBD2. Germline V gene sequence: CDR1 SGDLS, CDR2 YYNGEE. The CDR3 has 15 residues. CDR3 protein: CASSQLAGGRNEQFF.

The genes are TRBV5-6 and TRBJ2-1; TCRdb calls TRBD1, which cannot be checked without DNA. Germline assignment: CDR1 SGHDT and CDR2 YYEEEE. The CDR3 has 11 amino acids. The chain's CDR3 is CASSRTGEQFF.

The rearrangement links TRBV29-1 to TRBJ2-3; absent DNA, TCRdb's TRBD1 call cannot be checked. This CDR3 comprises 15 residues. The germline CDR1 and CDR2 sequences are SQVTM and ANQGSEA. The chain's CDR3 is CSATSGTGTRDTQYF.

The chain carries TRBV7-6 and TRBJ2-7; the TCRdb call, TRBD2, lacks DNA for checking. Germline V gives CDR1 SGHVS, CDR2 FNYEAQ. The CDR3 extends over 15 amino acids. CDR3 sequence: CASSLRPVGTDEQYF.

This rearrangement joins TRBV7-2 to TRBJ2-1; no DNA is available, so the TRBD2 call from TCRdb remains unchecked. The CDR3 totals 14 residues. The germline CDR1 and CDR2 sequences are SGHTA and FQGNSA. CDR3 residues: CASSPGTRPNEQFF.

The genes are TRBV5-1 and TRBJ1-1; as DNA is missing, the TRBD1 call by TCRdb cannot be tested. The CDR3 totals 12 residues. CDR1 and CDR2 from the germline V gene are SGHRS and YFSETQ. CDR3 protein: CASSWEGAEAFF.

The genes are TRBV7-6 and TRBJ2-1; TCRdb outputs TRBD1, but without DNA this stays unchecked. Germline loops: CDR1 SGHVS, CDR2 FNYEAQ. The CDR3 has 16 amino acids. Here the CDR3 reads CASSGHAAYSYNEQFF.

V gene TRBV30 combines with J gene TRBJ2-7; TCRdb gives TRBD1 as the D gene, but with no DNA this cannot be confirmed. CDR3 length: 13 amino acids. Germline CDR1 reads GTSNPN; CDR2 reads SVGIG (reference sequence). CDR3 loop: CAWSVNRADEQYF.

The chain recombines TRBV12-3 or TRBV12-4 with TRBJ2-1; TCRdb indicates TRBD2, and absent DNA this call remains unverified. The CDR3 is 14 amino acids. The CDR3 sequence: CATNVAGAGNEQFF.